This T cell receptor beta chain came from a study of OX40 agonist ivuxolimab in advanced cancers. The method was immunoSEQ multiplex PCR; TCRdb's version includes in-frame clones alone and lacks a portion of them. The data show 45,000 to 65,000 clones, roughly 86% seen once. Study-level results: Partial responders treated at 0.1-3.0 mg/kg exhibited clonal expansion among the lowest measured.

On this clone: Its antigen is as yet unknown.

Collection of blood occurred at baseline, at cycle 4 day 1, and at cycle 7 day 1. This CDR3 spans 15 amino acids. Germline V gene data show CDR1 as SGHTA and CDR2 as FQGNSA. Trimming left V 3 bases short and J 3 bases short, with 14 bases between. The rearrangement links TRBV7-2 to TRBJ1-2; D gene ambiguous. The starting material was CD4+ or CD8+ T cells sorted from blood, obtained in a trial of the OX40 agonist ivuxolimab. This sequence originates from an adult with an advanced solid tumor such as melanoma, head and neck, liver or kidney cancer. For the CDR3, the DNA is TGTGCCAGCAGCTTCTCCCAGCGCTTCGACTATGGCTACACCTTC. It is translated as CASSFSQRFDYGYTF.